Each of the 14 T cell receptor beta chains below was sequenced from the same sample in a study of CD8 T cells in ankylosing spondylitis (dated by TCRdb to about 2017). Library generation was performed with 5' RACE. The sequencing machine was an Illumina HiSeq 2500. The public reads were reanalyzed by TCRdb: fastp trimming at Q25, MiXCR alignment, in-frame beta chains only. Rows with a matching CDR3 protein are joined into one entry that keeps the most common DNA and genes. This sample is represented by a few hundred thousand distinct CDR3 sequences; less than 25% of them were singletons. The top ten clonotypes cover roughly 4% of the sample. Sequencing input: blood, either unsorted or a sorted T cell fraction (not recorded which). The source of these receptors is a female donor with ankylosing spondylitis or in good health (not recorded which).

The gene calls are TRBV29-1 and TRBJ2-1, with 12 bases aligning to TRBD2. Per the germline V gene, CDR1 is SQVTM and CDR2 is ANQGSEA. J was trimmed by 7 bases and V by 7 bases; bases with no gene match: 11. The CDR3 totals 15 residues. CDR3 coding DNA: TGCAGCGCAGAACGGGGGCTAGCGGGAGGGAATGAGCAGTTCTTC. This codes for CSAERGLAGGNEQFF.

The CDR3 nucleotides read TGCAGTGCTAGAGACAGGGGACTGAACACTGAAGCTTTCTTT. This encodes CSARDRGLNTEAFF. The chain couples TRBV20-1 to TRBJ1-1; D is perhaps TRBD1 (6 bases). The V end was cut by 0 bases, the J end by 0 bases, with 8 bases between. CDR3 length: 14 amino acids. From germline, CDR1 is DFQATT and CDR2 SNEGSKA (reference sequence).

CDR3 protein: CASSTTTRGTEAFF. For the CDR3, the DNA is TGTGCCAGCAGCACTACGACCCGGGGCACTGAAGCTTTCTTT. The chain recombines TRBV6-1 with TRBJ1-1; no reliable D call. This CDR3 has 14 residues. In germline, CDR1 is MNHNS, CDR2 SASEGT. Trimming took 6 bases from V and 4 from J, leaving 15 bases between them.

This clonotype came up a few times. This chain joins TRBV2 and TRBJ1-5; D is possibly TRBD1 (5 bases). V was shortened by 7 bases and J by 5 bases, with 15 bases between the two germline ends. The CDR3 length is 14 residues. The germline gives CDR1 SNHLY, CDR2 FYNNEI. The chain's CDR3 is CASKGGGDHQPQHF. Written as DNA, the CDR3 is TGTGCCAGCAAAGGAGGAGGGGACCATCAGCCCCAGCATTTT. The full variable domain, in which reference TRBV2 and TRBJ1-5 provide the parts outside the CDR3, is EPEVTQTPSHQVTQMGQEVILRCVPISNHLYFYWYRQILGQKVEFLVSFYNNEISEKSEIFDDQFSVERPDGSNFTLKIRSTKLEDSAMYFCASKGGGDHQPQHFGDGTRLSIL.

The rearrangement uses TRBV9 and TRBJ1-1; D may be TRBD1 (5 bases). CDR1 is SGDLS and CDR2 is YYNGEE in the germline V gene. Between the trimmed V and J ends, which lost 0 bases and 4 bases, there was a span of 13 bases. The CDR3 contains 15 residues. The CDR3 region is CASSVAAGSVTEAFF. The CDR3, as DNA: TGTGCCAGCAGCGTAGCCGCAGGGTCGGTCACTGAAGCTTTCTTT.

CDR3: CASSQDLAGGPGAYNEQFF. The CDR3 coding sequence is TGCGCCAGCAGCCAAGATCTAGCGGGAGGGCCGGGGGCCTACAATGAGCAGTTCTTC. The V call is TRBV4-3, the J call TRBJ2-1, with 12 bases aligning to TRBD2. After removal of 0 bases from V and 2 bases from J, the junction contained 8 bases not matched to a gene. The germline CDR1 and CDR2 sequences are LGHNA and YSLEER. The CDR3 runs to 19 residues.

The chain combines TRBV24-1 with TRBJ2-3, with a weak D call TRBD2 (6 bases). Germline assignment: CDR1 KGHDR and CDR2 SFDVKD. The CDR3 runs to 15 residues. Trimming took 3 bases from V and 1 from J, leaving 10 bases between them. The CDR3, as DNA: TGTGCCACCAGTGATACTGGAGGGGGCACAGATACGCAGTATTTT. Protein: CATSDTGGGTDTQYF.

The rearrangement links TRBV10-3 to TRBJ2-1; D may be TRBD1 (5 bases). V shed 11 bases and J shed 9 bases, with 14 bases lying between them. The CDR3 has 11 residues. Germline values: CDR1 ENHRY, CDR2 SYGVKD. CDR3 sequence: CAAGRGGEQFF. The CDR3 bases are TGTGCCGCCGGAAGGGGTGGTGAGCAGTTCTTC.

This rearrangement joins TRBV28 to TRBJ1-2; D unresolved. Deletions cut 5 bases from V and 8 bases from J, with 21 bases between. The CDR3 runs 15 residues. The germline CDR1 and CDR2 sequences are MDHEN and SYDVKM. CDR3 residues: CASSAGGLLASGYTF. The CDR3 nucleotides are TGTGCCAGCAGTGCTGGAGGGTTACTGGCGTCGGGCTACACCTTC.

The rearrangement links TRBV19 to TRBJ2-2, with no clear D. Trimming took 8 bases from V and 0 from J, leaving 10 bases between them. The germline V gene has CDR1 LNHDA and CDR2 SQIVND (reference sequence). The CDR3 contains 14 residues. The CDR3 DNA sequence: TGTGCCAGTCGGTGGCGAACGAACACCGGGGAGCTGTTTTTT. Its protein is CASRWRTNTGELFF.

For the CDR3, the DNA is TGTGCCACCAGCAGAGATCGCGACCTCAGGAGAAACACCATATATTTT. Amino acids: CATSRDRDLRRNTIYF. The V gene is TRBV15, the J gene TRBJ1-3; D is uncertain. Germline assignment: CDR1 LNHNV and CDR2 YYDKDF (reference sequence). Trimming cost V 0 bases and J 5 bases, with 14 bases left between them. The CDR3 consists of 16 residues.

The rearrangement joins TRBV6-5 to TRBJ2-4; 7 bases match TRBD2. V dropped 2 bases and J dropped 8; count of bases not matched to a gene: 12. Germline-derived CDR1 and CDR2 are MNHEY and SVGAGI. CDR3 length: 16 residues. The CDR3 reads CASSYGGRAKVDIQYF. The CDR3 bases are TGTGCCAGCAGTTACGGAGGGAGGGCCAAGGTGGACATTCAGTACTTC.

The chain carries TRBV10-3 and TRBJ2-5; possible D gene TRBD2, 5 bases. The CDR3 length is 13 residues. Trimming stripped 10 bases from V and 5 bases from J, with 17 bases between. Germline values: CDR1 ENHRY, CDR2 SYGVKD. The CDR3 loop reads CATRAVGSETQYF. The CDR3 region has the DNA TGTGCCACACGCGCGGTGGGGAGTGAGACCCAGTACTTC.

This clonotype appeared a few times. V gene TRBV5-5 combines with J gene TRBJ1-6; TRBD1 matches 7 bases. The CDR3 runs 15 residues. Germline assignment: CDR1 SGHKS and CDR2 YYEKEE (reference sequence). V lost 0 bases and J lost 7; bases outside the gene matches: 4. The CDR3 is CASSLDGTANSPLHF. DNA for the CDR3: TGTGCCAGCAGCTTGGATGGGACAGCGAATTCACCCCTCCACTTT. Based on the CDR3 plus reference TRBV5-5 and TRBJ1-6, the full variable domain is DAGVTQSPTHLIKTRGQQVTLRCSPISGHKSVSWYQQVLGQGPQFIFQYYEKEERGRGNFPDRFSARQFPNYSSELNVNALLLGDSALYLCASSLDGTANSPLHFGNGTRLTVT.